Listed here are 24 T cell receptor beta chains from one sample, sequenced in a study of T cells in Graves' hyperthyroidism and ophthalmopathy. RNA transcripts served as the template for amplifying TCR beta CDR3 regions. The TCR CDR3 first-round RT-PCR relied on the HTBI primer set. A single record per CDR3 protein comes from TCRdb applying MiXCR to the multiplex PCR reads. The sample carries some 460,000 distinct CDR3 sequences, 15% to 19% recorded once. The sequenced sample was blood. These receptor sequences come from a woman aged 18-29 years with Graves' hyperthyroidism.

This clonotype was counted only a few times. A junction boundary mismatches the germline segment, possibly from a read error. The chain carries TRBV6-2 or TRBV6-3 and TRBJ2-1; possibly TRBD2 for D (6 bases). The CDR3 sequence is 15 residues long. Per germline, CDR1 MNHEY and CDR2 SVGEGT. The CDR3 reads CVSSYGSSVGNEQFF. In nucleotides, the CDR3 is TGTGTCAGCAGTTACGGGAGCTCTGTAGGGAATGAGCAGTTCTTC.

This clonotype was picked up a small number of times. The junction departs from the called germline gene at one end, perhaps through a read error. The chain links TRBV3-1 to TRBJ1-6; D may be TRBD1 (5 bases). The germline CDR1 and CDR2 sequences are LGHDT and YNNKEL (reference sequence). The CDR3 is made up of 15 amino acids. The CDR3, as DNA: TGTGCCAACAGCCAATTCGGGGACGTTAATTCACCCCTCCACTTT. This translates into CANSQFGDVNSPLHF.

This clonotype was observed many times. The chain employs TRBV6-1 and TRBJ1-5, with D possibly being TRBD1 (5 bases). Germline values: CDR1 MNHNS, CDR2 SASEGT. The length of the CDR3 is 16 residues. Trimming removed 4 bases from V and 0 bases from J, with 13 bases in between. CDR3 nucleotides: TGTGCCAGCAGTGGGGGAAGGGGATATAGCAATCAGCCCCAGCATTTT. Its translation is CASSGGRGYSNQPQHF.

This clonotype came up many times. The rearrangement uses TRBV5-1 and TRBJ2-1; D unclear. The V gene lost 4 bases and the J gene lost 2 bases, with 13 bases spanning the gap. This CDR3 has 15 residues. Germline CDR1 reads SGHRS; CDR2 reads YFSETQ. CDR3 DNA sequence: TGCGCCAGCAGCCTGACTGTCGTTCCCTACAATGAGCAGTTCTTC. Amino acid sequence: CASSLTVVPYNEQFF.

This clonotype counts as medium-sized. The V and J genes are TRBV7-8 and TRBJ2-1, with a weak D call TRBD2 (6 bases). V was trimmed by 4 bases and J by 8 bases, leaving 15 bases between them. The CDR3 length is 14 residues. In germline, CDR1 is SGHVS, CDR2 FQNEAQ. CDR3 residues: CASSWGDLLDEQFF. The CDR3 DNA reads as TGTGCCAGCAGCTGGGGGGATCTCCTGGATGAGCAGTTCTTC.

Many counts were recorded for this clonotype. A junction end diverges from the germline sequence, so it may reflect a read error. The J gene is TRBJ2-5, the V gene TRBV3-1; D gene ambiguous. The CDR3 is 12 residues long. Germline V gives CDR1 LGHDT, CDR2 YNNKEL (reference sequence). For the CDR3, the DNA is TGTGCCAGCAGCCAAGGCGGAGAGCCCCAGTACTTC. Translating it yields CASSQGGEPQYF.

This clonotype occurred many times. The V call is TRBV30, the J call TRBJ1-4, with D unclear. The V gene lost 3 bases and the J gene lost 4 bases, with 18 bases spanning the gap. CDR1 is GTSNPN, CDR2 SVGIG, per germline (reference sequence). CDR3 size: 16 residues. CDR3 amino acids: CAWSPAPGRINEKLFF. CDR3 in DNA: TGTGCCTGGAGCCCGGCCCCCGGGAGAATTAATGAAAAACTGTTTTTT.

Note on this clonotype: One junction end disagrees with the germline gene, perhaps due to a read error. The genes are TRBV5-1 and TRBJ1-1, with unresolved D. Looked up from germline, CDR1 is SGHRS and CDR2 is YFSETQ. This CDR3 is built from 14 residues. The CDR3 here is CASSLEFSNTEAFF. The CDR3 DNA sequence: TGTGCCAGCAGCTTGGAGTTTTCGAACACTGAAGCTTTCTTT.

A single count supports this clonotype. As DNA, the CDR3 is TGCAGCGTTGAAGTTGATGGGAGTAGGTACGAGCAGTACTTC. It specifies CSVEVDGSRYEQYF. The chain employs TRBV29-1 and TRBJ2-7; D possibly corresponds to TRBD2 (5 bases). Germline V gene sequence: CDR1 SQVTM, CDR2 ANQGSEA. The CDR3 has 14 amino acids. The ends were cut back, 1 base at V and 4 bases at J, with 14 bases in the middle.

This clonotype was counted a few times. The V gene is TRBV3-1, the J gene TRBJ2-6, with no clear D. Per the germline V gene, CDR1 is LGHDT and CDR2 is YNNKEL (reference sequence). CDR3 length: 21 amino acids. Trimming took 3 bases from V and 4 from J, leaving 28 bases between them. The CDR3 nucleotides are TGTGCCAGCAGCCACGAGGCAAGGGTGCCGGTCAGGTATTCAGGGGCCAACGTCCTGACTTTC. This gives the protein CASSHEARVPVRYSGANVLTF.

This clonotype was detected many times. The chain recombines TRBV12-3 or TRBV12-4 with TRBJ2-1; TRBD2 matches at 14 bases. Trimming cost V 6 bases and J 7 bases; bases outside gene matches: 2. The CDR3 runs 14 residues. CDR3 in DNA: TGTGCCAGCAGGGGGACTAGCGGGAGTAATGAGCAGTTCTTC. It encodes CASRGTSGSNEQFF.

Here the CDR3 reads CASSSTENYGYTF. In nucleotides, the CDR3 is TGTGCCAGCAGCTCGACAGAGAACTATGGCTACACCTTC. The chain combines TRBV5-4 with TRBJ1-2; TRBD1 is a possible D gene (5 bases). This CDR3 has 13 residues. Germline-derived CDR1 and CDR2 are SGHNT and YYREEE (reference sequence). Trimming removed 3 bases from V and 2 bases from J, with 8 bases in between.

This clonotype was seen repeatedly, ten times or more. The chain links TRBV4-1 to TRBJ2-1, with TRBD2 matching over 8 bases. This CDR3 has 15 residues. CDR1 and CDR2 from the germline V gene are MGHRA and YSYEKL. Trimming at V came to 6 bases and at J to 8 bases, leaving 12 bases not matched to a gene. The CDR3 DNA follows: TGCGCCAGCAGTAGAGCGGGAGTGCGGATGTATGAGCAGTTCTTC. Translated: CASSRAGVRMYEQFF.

The sample holds a few counts of this clonotype. The V gene is TRBV29-1, the J gene TRBJ1-1; D ambiguous. The CDR3 length is 13 residues. The germline CDR1 and CDR2 sequences are SQVTM and ANQGSEA. Trimming took 7 bases from V and 0 from J, leaving 12 bases between them. The CDR3 bases are TGCAGCGCGCGAGAGACTATGAACACTGAAGCTTTCTTT. Its protein is CSARETMNTEAFF.

This clonotype was picked up many times. The chain is built from TRBV18 and TRBJ2-3, with D maybe TRBD2 (6 bases). Germline CDR1 is KGHSH and CDR2 is LQKENI. V was clipped by 6 bases and J by 3 bases, with 19 bases between them. The length of the CDR3 is 16 residues. The CDR3, as DNA: TGTGCCAGCTCCCCGAAGATCCCCCGGGGGACAGATACGCAGTATTTT. Translated, it gives CASSPKIPRGTDTQYF.

This clonotype was counted at least ten times. The V and J genes are TRBV6-6 and TRBJ2-7; D ambiguous. The V end was cut by 0 bases, the J end by 3 bases, with 6 bases between. CDR1 and CDR2 from the germline V gene are MNHNY and SVGAGI (reference sequence). CDR3 length: 13 residues. CDR3 sequence (DNA): TGTGCCAGCAGTTACTCCCAAGGCTACGAGCAGTACTTC. Protein: CASSYSQGYEQYF.

This clonotype showed up just a few times. The V call is TRBV27, the J call TRBJ2-2, with 8 bases fitting TRBD1. Germline V gene lookup returns CDR1 MNHEY and CDR2 SMNVEV (reference sequence). The CDR3 runs to 15 residues. Trimming at V came to 3 bases and at J to 3 bases, leaving 3 bases not matched to a gene. The CDR3 bases are TGTGCCAGCAGTTTGCTGGACAGGGACACCGGGGAGCTGTTTTTT. It translates to CASSLLDRDTGELFF.

This clonotype turned up a few times. This could be a read error, since a much larger clone is one nucleotide away. The rearrangement uses TRBV5-1 and TRBJ1-1, with no clear D. CDR1 is SGHRS and CDR2 is YFSETQ in the germline V gene. The CDR3 contains 14 residues. The CDR3 DNA sequence: TGCGCCAGCAGCTACCTCCAGGTAGGGATTGAAGCTTCCTTT. It encodes CASSYLQVGIEASF.

This clonotype was detected only a few times. This sequence may be a read error, since a much larger clone differs from it by one base. V gene TRBV11-3 combines with J gene TRBJ2-3, with a weak D call TRBD2 (6 bases). The germline CDR1 and CDR2 sequences are SGHNT and YENEEA. Between the trimmed V and J ends, which lost 5 bases and 5 bases, there was a span of 20 bases. This CDR3 is 16 amino acids long. CDR3 in DNA: TGTGCCAGCAGCCGATGGGGTAGCGGCAACATAGATACGCAGTATTTT. Residues: CASSRWGSGNIDTQYF.

The chain couples TRBV24-1 to TRBJ1-4, with TRBD1 as a possible D gene (5 bases). V lost 6 bases and J lost 8, with 12 bases in between. There are 13 residues in the CDR3. The germline V gene encodes CDR1 KGHDR and CDR2 SFDVKD. DNA for the CDR3: TGTGCCACCAGTAACTCCCGGGGCGAAAAACTGTTTTTT. It codes for CATSNSRGEKLFF.

This clonotype was counted ten times or more. CDR3 loop: CASSQGKASGRWETQYF. The DNA of the CDR3 is TGTGCCAGCAGCCAAGGAAAGGCTAGCGGGAGGTGGGAGACCCAGTACTTC. V usage is TRBV3-1 and J usage is TRBJ2-5; 11 positions match TRBD2. Trimming at V came to 1 base and at J to 5 bases, leaving 9 bases not matched to a gene. Germline CDR1 and CDR2: LGHDT and YNNKEL (reference sequence). This CDR3 region has 17 residues.

This clonotype has at least ten counts. The chain has TRBV5-1 and TRBJ1-4; D is perhaps TRBD1 (5 bases). CDR3 size: 14 residues. Germline-derived CDR1 and CDR2 are SGHRS and YFSETQ. Trimming stripped 4 bases from V and 4 bases from J, with 11 bases between. The CDR3, as DNA: TGCGCCAGCAGCGGGGACTCACGTAATGAAAAACTGTTTTTT. Translated: CASSGDSRNEKLFF.

The chain carries TRBV11-3 and TRBJ2-2; D possibly corresponds to TRBD2 (6 bases). This CDR3 contains 16 residues. V lost 5 bases to trimming and J lost 1 base, with 14 bases between them. The germline CDR1 and CDR2 sequences are SGHNT and YENEEA. DNA for the CDR3: TGTGCCAGCAGCCTGCGCGGGGAAATGAACACCGGGGAGCTGTTTTTT. As protein: CASSLRGEMNTGELFF.

This clonotype was picked up many times. The chain joins TRBV7-2 to TRBJ1-5; tentative D call: TRBD1 (5 bases). Germline-derived CDR1 and CDR2 are SGHTA and FQGNSA. CDR3 length equals 15 residues. V was pared by 5 bases and J by 2 bases, with 13 bases between. The CDR3 loop reads CASSPPTGGNQPQHF. The CDR3 DNA reads TGTGCCAGCAGCCCCCCAACAGGAGGCAATCAGCCCCAGCATTTT.